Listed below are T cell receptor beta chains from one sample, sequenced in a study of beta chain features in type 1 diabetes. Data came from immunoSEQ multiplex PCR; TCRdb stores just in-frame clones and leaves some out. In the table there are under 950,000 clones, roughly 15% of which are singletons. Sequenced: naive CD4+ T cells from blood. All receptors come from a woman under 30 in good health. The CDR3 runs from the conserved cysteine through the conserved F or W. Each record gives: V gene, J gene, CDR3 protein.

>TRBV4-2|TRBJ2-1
CASSQHSSGSFDEQFF
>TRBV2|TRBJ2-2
CASSGRVANTGELFF
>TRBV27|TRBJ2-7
CASSLRAYREGPHEQYF
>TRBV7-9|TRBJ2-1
CASSDRGGQFF
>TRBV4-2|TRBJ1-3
CASSANPSLAGNTIYF
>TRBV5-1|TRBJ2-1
CASSTGLAEAYNEQFF
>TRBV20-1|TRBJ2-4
CSAPDIAIQYF
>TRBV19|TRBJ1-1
CASSWTAKNTEAFF
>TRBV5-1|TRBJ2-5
CASSLGRTSEEETQYF
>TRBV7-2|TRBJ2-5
CASSLAREETQYF
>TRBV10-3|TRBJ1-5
CAIADLQGAQHF
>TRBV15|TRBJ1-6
CATSRAALGSPLHF
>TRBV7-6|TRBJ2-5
CASSLAGGRETQYF
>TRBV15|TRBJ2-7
CATSRGGMSYEQYF
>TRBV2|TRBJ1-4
CASSVRQGGGKLFF
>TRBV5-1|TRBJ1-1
CASRAWGENTEAFF
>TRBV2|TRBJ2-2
CASSGLAGTGELFF
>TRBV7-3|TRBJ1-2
CASSPDPGAGYTF
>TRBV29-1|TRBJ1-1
CSVPARDRSEAFF
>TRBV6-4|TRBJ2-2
CASSDKRGSNTGELFF
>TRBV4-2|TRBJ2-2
CASSQASGLGAGELFF
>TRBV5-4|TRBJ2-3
CASSLAGTSGVTDTQYF
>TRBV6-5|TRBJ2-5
CASTSGRETQYF
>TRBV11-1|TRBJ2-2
CASSTDPQGTGELFF
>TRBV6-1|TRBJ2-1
CASTAGPSYNEQFF
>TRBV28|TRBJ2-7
CASSPGTAFYEQYF
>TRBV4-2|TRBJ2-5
CASSQGLAGRETQYF
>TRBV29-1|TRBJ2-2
CSVYPRTTGELFF
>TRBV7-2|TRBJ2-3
CATRLAGRPTDTQYF
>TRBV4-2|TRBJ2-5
CASSQRVGTTQETQYF
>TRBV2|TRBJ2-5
CASSGQGQGERQETQYF
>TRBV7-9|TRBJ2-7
CASSLGSVTYEQYF
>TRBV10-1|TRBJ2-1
CASIYNEQFF
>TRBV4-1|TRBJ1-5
CASRLTDTGNQPQHF
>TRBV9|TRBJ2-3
CASSVDIRGESSTDTQYF
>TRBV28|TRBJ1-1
CASRAYRVLMNTEAFF
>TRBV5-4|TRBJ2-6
CASSSVYITSSGANVLTF
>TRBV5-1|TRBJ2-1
CASSLARGRIGNEQFF
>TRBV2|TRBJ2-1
CASSRTGRILAFF
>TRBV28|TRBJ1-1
CASSLRGLYSFF
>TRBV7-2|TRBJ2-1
CASSLGKRGQTDLNEQFF
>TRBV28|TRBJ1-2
CASSFQGRRTGGYTF
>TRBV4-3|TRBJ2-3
CASSQDDGTGTTDTQYF
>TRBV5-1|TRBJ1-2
CASSEGGTDGYYGYTF
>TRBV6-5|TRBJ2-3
CASSWRRGTDTQYF
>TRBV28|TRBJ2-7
CASSRTSGNSYEQYF
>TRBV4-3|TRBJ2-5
CASSQGSYGLETQYF
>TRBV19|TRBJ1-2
CASSAGHTTYGYTF
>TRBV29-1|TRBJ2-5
CSVPLGAVKETQYF
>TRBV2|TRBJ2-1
CASSEVEQFF
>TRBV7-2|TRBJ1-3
CASSPWGTGNTIYF
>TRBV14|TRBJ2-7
CASSPIDLAYEQYF
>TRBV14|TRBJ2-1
CASSQADWTASSYNEQFF